This TCR beta chain is from a study of blood T cell repertoires in COVID-19. Original processing notes: Counts of nucleated cells, estimated from reference gene primer amplification, were obtained. Libraries were prepared by immunoSEQ multiplex PCR; TCRdb keeps only in-frame clonotypes and omits some of them. Clonal size and the V and J genes are those of that table, whereas D and trimming came from the DNA. The top ten hold 3.5% to 5% of the sample, which has 130,000 or so clones, more than 80% seen once. With 4 bases clipped from V and 6 bases from J, the junction kept 22 bases outside the gene matches. This CDR3 is built from 19 residues.

Sequenced material: peripheral blood. V and J are TRBV5-3 and TRBJ2-7, with 10 bases aligning to TRBD2. TRBV5-3 is given ORF status, its function remaining uncertain. The receptor was derived from a human donor in a cohort sampled during active COVID-19. In nucleotides, the CDR3 is TGTGCCAGAAGCGCCCGGCCAAAAAGCGGGAGGGTTTCTCCCATCGAGCAGTACGTC. Translating gives CARSARPKSGRVSPIEQYV.